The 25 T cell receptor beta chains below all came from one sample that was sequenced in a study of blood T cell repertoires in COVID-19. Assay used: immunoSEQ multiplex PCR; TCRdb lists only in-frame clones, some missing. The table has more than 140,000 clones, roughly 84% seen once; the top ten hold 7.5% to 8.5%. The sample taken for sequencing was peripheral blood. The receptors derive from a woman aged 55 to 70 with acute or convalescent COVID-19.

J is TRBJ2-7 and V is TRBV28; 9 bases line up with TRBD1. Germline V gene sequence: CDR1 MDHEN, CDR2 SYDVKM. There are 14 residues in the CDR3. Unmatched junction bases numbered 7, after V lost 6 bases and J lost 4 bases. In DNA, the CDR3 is TGTGCCAGCAGCGAGACAGGGGGTCGGTACGAGCAGTACTTC. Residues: CASSETGGRYEQYF. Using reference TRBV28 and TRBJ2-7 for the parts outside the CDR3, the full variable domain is DVKVTQSSRYLVKRTGEKVFLECVQDMDHENMFWYRQDPGLGLRLIYFSYDVKMKEKGDIPEGYSVSREKKERFSLILESASTNQTSMYLCASSETGGRYEQYFGPGTRLTVT.

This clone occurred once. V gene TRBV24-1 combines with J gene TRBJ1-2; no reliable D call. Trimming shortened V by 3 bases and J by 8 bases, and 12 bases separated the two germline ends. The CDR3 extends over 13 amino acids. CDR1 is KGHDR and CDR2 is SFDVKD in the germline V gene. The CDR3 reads CATSDPGPGGYTF. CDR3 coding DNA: TGTGCCACCAGTGATCCCGGCCCGGGGGGCTACACCTTC.

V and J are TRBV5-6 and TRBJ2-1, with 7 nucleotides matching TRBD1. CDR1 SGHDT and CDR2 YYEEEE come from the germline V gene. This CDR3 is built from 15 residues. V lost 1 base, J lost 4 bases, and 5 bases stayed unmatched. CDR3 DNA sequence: TGTGCCAGCAGCTTGAGGGGACAGCAGTACAATGAGCAGTTCTTC. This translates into CASSLRGQQYNEQFF.

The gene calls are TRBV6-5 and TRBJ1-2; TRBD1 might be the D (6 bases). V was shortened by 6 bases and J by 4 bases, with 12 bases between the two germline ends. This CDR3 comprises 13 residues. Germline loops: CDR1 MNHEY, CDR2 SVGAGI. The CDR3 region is CASRTGFSYGYTF. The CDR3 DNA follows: TGTGCCAGCAGGACAGGTTTTTCCTATGGCTACACCTTC.

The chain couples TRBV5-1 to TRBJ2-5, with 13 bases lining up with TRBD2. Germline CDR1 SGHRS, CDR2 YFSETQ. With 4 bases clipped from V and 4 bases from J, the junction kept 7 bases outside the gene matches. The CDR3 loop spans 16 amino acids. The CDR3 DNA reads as TGCGCCAGCAGCAGACGGACTAGCGGGGGCTCAGAGACCCAGTACTTC. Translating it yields CASSRRTSGGSETQYF. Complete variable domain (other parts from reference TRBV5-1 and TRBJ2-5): KAGVTQTPRYLIKTRGQQVTLSCSPISGHRSVSWYQQTPGQGLQFLFEYFSETQRNKGNFPGRFSGRQFSNSRSEMNVSTLELGDSALYLCASSRRTSGGSETQYFGPGTRLLVL.

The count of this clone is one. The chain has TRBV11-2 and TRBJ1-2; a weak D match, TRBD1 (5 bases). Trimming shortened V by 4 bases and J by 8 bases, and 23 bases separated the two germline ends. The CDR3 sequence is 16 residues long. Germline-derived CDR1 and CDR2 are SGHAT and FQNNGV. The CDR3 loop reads CASSSTITGGGEGYTF. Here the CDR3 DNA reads TGTGCCAGCAGCTCTACGATTACGGGCGGGGGTGAAGGCTACACCTTC. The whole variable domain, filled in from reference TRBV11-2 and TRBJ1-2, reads EAGVAQSPRYKIIEKRQSVAFWCNPISGHATLYWYQQILGQGPKLLIQFQNNGVVDDSQLPKDRFSAERLKGVDSTLKIQPAKLEDSAVYLCASSSTITGGGEGYTFGSGTRLTVV.

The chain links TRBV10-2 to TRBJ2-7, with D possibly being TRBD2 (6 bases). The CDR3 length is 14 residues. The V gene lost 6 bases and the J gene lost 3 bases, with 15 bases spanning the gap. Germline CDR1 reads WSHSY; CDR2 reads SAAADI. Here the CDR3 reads CASSVRRGNYEQYF. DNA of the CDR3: TGCGCCAGCAGCGTTCGCCGGGGGAACTACGAGCAGTACTTC.

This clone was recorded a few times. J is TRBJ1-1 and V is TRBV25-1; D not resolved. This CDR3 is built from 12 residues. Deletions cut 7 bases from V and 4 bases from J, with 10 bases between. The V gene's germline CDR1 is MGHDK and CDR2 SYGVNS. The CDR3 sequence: CASIGELTEAFF. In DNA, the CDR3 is TGTGCCAGCATAGGAGAGCTCACTGAAGCTTTCTTT.

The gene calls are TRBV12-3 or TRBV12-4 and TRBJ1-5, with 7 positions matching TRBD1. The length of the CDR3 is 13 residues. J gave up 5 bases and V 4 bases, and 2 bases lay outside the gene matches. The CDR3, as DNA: TGTGCCAGCAGTTCAGGGGGGTATCAGCCCCAGCATTTT. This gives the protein CASSSGGYQPQHF.

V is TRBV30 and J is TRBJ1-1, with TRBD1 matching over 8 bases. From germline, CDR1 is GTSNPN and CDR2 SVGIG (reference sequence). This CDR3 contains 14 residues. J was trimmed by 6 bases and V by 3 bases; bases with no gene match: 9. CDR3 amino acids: CAWREDRGSAEAFF. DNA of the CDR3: TGTGCCTGGAGGGAAGACAGGGGTAGCGCTGAAGCTTTCTTT. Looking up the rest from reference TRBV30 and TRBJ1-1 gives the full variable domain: SQTIHQWPATLVQPVGSPLSLECTVEGTSNPNLYWYRQAAGRGLQLLFYSVGIGQISSEVPQNLSASRPQDRQFILSSKKLLLSDSGFYLCAWREDRGSAEAFFGQGTRLTVV.

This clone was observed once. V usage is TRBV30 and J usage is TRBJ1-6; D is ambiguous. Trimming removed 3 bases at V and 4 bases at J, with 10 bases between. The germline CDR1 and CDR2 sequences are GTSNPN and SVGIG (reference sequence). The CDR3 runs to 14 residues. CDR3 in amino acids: CAWRNGQYNSPLHF. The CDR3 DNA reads TGTGCCTGGAGAAATGGGCAGTATAATTCACCCCTCCACTTT.

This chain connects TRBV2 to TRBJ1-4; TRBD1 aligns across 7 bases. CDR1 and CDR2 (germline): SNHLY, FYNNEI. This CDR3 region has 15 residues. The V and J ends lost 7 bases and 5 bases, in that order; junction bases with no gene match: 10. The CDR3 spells CASNPWDRGNEKLFF. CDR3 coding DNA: TGTGCCAGCAATCCCTGGGACAGAGGGAATGAAAAACTGTTTTTT.

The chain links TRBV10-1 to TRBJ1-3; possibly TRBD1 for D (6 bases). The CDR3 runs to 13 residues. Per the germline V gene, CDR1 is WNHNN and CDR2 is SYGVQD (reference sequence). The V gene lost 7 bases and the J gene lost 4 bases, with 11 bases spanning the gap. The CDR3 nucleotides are TGCGCCAGCACCTCGACAGGAGGAAACACCATATATTTT. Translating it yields CASTSTGGNTIYF.

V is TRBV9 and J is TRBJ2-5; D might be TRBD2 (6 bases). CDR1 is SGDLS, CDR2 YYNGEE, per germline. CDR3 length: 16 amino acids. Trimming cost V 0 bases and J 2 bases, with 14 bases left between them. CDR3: CASSVALTGEQETQYF. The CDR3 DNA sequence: TGTGCCAGCAGCGTAGCCCTAACGGGAGAACAAGAGACCCAGTACTTC.

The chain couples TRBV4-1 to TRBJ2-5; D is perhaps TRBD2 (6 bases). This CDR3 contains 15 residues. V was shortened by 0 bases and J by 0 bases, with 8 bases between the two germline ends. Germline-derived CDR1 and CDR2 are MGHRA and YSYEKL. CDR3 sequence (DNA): TGCGCCAGCAGCCAAGAATGGACTAACCAAGAGACCCAGTACTTC. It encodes CASSQEWTNQETQYF.

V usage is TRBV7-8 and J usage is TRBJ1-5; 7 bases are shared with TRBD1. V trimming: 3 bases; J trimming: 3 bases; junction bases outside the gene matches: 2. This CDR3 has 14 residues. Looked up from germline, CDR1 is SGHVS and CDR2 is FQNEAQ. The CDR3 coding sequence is TGTGCCAGCAGCTTCGACAGGGTCAATCAGCCCCAGCATTTT. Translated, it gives CASSFDRVNQPQHF.

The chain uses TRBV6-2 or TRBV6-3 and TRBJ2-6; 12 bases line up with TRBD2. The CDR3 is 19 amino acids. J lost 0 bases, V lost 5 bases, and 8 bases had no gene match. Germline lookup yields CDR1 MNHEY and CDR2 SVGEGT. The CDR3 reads CASSTGGLAGSSGANVLTF. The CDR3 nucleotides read TGTGCCAGCAGTACGGGGGGACTAGCGGGTAGCTCTGGGGCCAACGTCCTGACTTTC.

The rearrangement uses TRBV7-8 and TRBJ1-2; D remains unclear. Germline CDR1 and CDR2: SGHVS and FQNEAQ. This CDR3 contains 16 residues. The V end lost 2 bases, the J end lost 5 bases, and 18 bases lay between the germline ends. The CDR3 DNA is TGTGCCAGCAGCTTAAGAGAAAGCTCCTCCATTTATGGCTACACCTTC. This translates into CASSLRESSSIYGYTF.

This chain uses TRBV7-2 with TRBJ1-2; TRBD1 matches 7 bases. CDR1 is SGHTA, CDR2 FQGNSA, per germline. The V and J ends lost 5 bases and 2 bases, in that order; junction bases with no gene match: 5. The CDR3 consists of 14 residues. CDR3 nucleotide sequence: TGTGCCAGCAGCAACAGGGGTGTCAACTATGGCTACACCTTC. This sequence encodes CASSNRGVNYGYTF.

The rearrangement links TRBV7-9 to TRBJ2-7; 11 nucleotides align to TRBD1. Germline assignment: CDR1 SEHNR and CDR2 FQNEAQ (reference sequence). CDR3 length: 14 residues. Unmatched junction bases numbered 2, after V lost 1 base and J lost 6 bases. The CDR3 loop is CASSLGTGGAEQYF. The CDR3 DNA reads TGTGCCAGCAGCTTAGGGACAGGGGGCGCCGAGCAGTACTTC. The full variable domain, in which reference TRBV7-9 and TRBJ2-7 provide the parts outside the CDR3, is DTGVSQNPRHKITKRGQNVTFRCDPISEHNRLYWYRQTLGQGPEFLTYFQNEAQLEKSRLLSDRFSAERPKGSFSTLEIQRTEQGDSAMYLCASSLGTGGAEQYFGPGTRLTVT.

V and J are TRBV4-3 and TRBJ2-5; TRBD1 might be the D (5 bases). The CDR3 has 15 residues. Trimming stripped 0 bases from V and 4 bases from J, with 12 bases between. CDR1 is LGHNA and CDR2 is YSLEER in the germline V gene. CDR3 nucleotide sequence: TGCGCCAGCAGCCAAGAATGGCAGGGTCGAGAGACCCAGTACTTC. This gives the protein CASSQEWQGRETQYF.

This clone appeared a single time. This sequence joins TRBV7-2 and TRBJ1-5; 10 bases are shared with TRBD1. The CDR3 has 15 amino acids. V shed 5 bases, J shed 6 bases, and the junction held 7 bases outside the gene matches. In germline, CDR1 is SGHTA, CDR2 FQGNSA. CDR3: CASSPGQGGGQPQHF. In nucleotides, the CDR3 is TGTGCCAGCAGCCCCGGACAGGGGGGTGGTCAGCCCCAGCATTTT.

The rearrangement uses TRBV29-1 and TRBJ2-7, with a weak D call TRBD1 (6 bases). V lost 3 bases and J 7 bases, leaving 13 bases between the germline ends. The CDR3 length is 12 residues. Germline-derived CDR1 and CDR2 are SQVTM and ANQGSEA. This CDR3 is CSVDRGVGEQYF. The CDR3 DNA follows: TGCAGCGTTGACAGGGGCGTCGGAGAGCAGTACTTC.

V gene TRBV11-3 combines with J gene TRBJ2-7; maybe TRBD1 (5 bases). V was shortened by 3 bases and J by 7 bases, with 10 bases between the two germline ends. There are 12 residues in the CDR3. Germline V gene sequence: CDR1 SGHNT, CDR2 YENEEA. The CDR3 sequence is CASSFDRSEQYF. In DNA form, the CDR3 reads TGTGCCAGCAGCTTCGACAGAAGTGAGCAGTACTTC.

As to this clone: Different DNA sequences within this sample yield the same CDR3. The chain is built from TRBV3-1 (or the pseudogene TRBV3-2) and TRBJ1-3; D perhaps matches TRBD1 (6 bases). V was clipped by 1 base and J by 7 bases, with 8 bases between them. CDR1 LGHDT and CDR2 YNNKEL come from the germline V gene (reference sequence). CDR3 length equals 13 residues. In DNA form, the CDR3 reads TGTGCCAGCAGCCAAGGAAGGGGGAACACCATATATTTT. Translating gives CASSQGRGNTIYF.